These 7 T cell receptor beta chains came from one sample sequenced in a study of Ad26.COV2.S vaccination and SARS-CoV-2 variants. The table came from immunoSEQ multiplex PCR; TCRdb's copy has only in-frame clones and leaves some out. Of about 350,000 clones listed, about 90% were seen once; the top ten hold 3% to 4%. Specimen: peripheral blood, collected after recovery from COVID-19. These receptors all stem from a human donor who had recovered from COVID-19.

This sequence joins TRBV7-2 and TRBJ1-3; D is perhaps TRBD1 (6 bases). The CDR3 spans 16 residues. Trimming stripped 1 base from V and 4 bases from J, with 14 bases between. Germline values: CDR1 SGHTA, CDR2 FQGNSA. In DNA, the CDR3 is TGTGCCAGCAGCTTAGATCCAGGGGACCGCGGAAACACCATATATTTT. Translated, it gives CASSLDPGDRGNTIYF. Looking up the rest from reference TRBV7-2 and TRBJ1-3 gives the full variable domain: GAGVSQSPSNKVTEKGKDVELRCDPISGHTALYWYRQSLGQGLEFLIYFQGNSAPDKSGLPSDRFSAERTGGSVSTLTIQRTQQEDSAVYLCASSLDPGDRGNTIYFGEGSWLTVV.

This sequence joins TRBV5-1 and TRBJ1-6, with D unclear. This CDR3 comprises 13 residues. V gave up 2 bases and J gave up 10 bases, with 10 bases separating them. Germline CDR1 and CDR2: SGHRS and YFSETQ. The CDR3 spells CASSFDGLSPLHF. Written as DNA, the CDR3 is TGCGCCAGCAGCTTTGACGGGTTATCACCCCTCCACTTT.

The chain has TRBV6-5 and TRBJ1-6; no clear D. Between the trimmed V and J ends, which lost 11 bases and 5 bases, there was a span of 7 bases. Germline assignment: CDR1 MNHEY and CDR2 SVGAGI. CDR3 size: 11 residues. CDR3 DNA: TGTGCCTCCAAGGATAATTCACCCCTCCACTTT. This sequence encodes CASKDNSPLHF.

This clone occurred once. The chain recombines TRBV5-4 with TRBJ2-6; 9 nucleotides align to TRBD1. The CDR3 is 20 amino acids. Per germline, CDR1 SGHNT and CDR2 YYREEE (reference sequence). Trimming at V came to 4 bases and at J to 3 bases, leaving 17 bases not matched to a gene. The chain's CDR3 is CASSLNLRDRVEGGANVLTF. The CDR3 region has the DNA TGTGCCAGCAGCCTGAATCTCCGGGACAGGGTAGAGGGTGGGGCCAACGTCCTGACTTTC.

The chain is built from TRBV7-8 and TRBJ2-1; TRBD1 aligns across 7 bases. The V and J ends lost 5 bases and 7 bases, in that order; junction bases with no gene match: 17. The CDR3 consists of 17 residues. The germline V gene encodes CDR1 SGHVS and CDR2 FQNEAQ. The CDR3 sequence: CASSAPTGNRGENEQFF. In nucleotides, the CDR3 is TGTGCCAGCAGCGCACCGACAGGGAACCGGGGCGAGAATGAGCAGTTCTTC.

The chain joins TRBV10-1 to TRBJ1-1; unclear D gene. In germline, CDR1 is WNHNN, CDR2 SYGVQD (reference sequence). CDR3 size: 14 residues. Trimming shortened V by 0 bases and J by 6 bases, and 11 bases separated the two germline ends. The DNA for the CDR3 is TGCGCCAGCAGTGAGTCAAGGGTGGGAGCTGAAGCTTTCTTT. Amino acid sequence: CASSESRVGAEAFF.

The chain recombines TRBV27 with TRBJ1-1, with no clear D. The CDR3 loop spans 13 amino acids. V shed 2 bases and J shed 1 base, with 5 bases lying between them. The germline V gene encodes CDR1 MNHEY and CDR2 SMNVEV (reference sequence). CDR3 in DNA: TGTGCCAGCAGTTTAAAAAGGAACACTGAAGCTTTCTTT. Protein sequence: CASSLKRNTEAFF.